This TCR beta chain comes out of a study of blood T cell repertoires in COVID-19. At the level of the study: COVID-19 samples, acute and convalescent, were from the United States, Italy and Spain. The analysed material was cDNA or gDNA that came from T cells, B-cell-depleted T cells, or PBMCs.

The assay was immunoSEQ multiplex PCR, and TCRdb's table has in-frame clones only and misses some. The sample shows about 420,000 clones, around nine tenths of them seen only once. V was clipped by 0 bases and J by 5 bases; unmatched bases: 3. Per the germline V gene, CDR1 is SGHRS and CDR2 is YFSETQ. The CDR3 spans 15 residues. The material sequenced was peripheral blood. This sequence originates from a man aged 18 to 29 with COVID-19, enrolled during active disease. The chain uses TRBV5-1 and TRBJ2-2, with 8 positions matching TRBD1. The chain's CDR3 is CASSLGTGWTGELFF. The CDR3 DNA is TGCGCCAGCAGCTTGGGGACAGGGTGGACCGGGGAGCTGTTTTTT. The entire variable domain, with the rest obtained from reference TRBV5-1 and TRBJ2-2, is as follows: KAGVTQTPRYLIKTRGQQVTLSCSPISGHRSVSWYQQTPGQGLQFLFEYFSETQRNKGNFPGRFSGRQFSNSRSEMNVSTLELGDSALYLCASSLGTGWTGELFFGEGSRLTVL.